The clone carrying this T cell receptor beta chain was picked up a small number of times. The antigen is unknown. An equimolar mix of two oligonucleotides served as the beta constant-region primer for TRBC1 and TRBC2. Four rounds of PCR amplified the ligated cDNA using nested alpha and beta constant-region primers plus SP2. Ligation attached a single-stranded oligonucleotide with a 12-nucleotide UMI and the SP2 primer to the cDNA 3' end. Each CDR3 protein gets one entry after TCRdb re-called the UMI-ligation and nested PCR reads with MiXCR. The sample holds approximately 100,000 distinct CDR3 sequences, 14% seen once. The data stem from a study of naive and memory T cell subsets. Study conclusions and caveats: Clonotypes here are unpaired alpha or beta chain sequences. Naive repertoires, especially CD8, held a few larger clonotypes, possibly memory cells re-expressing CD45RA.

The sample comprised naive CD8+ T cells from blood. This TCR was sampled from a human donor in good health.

CDR3 nucleotide sequence: TGTGCCAGCAGTTTAGACGGCGCTCCTTCCTCTGGAAACACCATATATTTT. Translating it yields CASSLDGAPSSGNTIYF. The chain uses TRBV12-3 or TRBV12-4 and TRBJ1-3; D gene ambiguous. Deletions cut 1 base from V and 0 bases from J, with 13 bases between. This CDR3 is 17 amino acids long.